Included here is one TCR beta chain sequence, with context. The J segment lost 0 bases and the V segment lost 6 bases, leaving 5 bases of the junction unmatched. CDR1 and CDR2 from the germline V gene are MNHEY and SVGAGI. This CDR3 is 15 amino acids long. This sample was taken from a study of cytomegalovirus exposure and HLA in healthy donors. Researchers ran the PCR with 60 Vbeta and 13 Jbeta primers. Data came from immunoSEQ multiplex PCR; TCRdb stores just in-frame clones and leaves some out. The table records about 60,000 clones, roughly 80% of them present only once. V usage is TRBV6-5 and J usage is TRBJ2-1, with 7 bases aligning to TRBD1. The TCR sequence derives from a woman aged 40-49 years in good health and CMV-seropositive. Sequencing used PBMCs. The CDR3 nucleotides are TGTGCCAGCAGATTAGACAGGGACTCCTACAATGAGCAGTTCTTC. Its protein is CASRLDRDSYNEQFF.